These 21 T cell receptor beta chains were sequenced from one sample in a study of blood T cell repertoires in COVID-19. TCRdb's copy holds only in-frame clones and misses some; the assay was immunoSEQ multiplex PCR. The sample has approximately 140,000 clones, around 83% seen once. The specimen sequenced was PBMCs or T cells enriched from blood (not recorded which). These receptors all come from a woman in her fifties or sixties who had been exposed to COVID-19.

This sequence joins TRBV15 and TRBJ2-7, with 9 bases matching TRBD1. In germline, CDR1 is LNHNV, CDR2 YYDKDF (reference sequence). The V and J ends lost 4 bases and 5 bases, in that order; junction bases with no gene match: 12. The CDR3 sequence is 16 residues long. This CDR3 is CATSTGQGTGTHEQYF. DNA for the CDR3: TGTGCCACCAGCACCGGACAGGGGACCGGTACACACGAGCAGTACTTC.

This clone appeared a single time. The rearrangement joins TRBV9 to TRBJ2-1; TRBD2 agrees at 7 bases. The length of the CDR3 is 15 residues. Unmatched junction bases numbered 3, after V lost 2 bases and J lost 1 base. Germline V gene lookup returns CDR1 SGDLS and CDR2 YYNGEE. In nucleotides, the CDR3 is TGTGCCAGCAGCGTGACGGGGGGATCCTACAATGAGCAGTTCTTC. This codes for CASSVTGGSYNEQFF.

This chain connects TRBV2 to TRBJ1-4, with 9 bases that match TRBD1. Per the germline V gene, CDR1 is SNHLY and CDR2 is FYNNEI. The CDR3 is made up of 16 amino acids. Germline trimming cut 4 bases from V and 8 bases from J; bases unmatched to any gene: 11. DNA of the CDR3: TGTGCCAGCAGTGGAGACCCACAGGGGGCGCGGGAAAAACTGTTTTTT. It encodes CASSGDPQGAREKLFF. Combining the CDR3 with reference TRBV2 and TRBJ1-4 gives the whole variable domain EPEVTQTPSHQVTQMGQEVILRCVPISNHLYFYWYRQILGQKVEFLVSFYNNEISEKSEIFDDQFSVERPDGSNFTLKIRSTKLEDSAMYFCASSGDPQGAREKLFFGSGTQLSVL.

The chain joins TRBV2 to TRBJ2-5, with 9 nucleotides matching TRBD1. V shed 5 bases and J 5 bases; nucleotides not matched to a gene: 3. The CDR3 totals 13 residues. Germline V gene data show CDR1 as SNHLY and CDR2 as FYNNEI. The CDR3: CASSPGTGETQYF. CDR3 bases: TGTGCCAGCAGTCCCGGGACAGGGGAGACCCAGTACTTC.

The gene calls are TRBV3-1 (or the pseudogene TRBV3-2) and TRBJ1-5, with a tentative D call TRBD1 (5 bases). The CDR3 consists of 13 residues. CDR1 LGHDT and CDR2 YNNKEL come from the germline V gene (reference sequence). V dropped 3 bases and J dropped 11 bases, with 14 bases sitting between them. The CDR3: CASSQERKGAQHF. In DNA, the CDR3 is TGTGCCAGCAGCCAGGAGCGTAAAGGGGCCCAGCATTTT.

J is TRBJ2-2 and V is TRBV14; 10 positions match TRBD2. This CDR3 region has 21 residues. Germline V gene lookup returns CDR1 SGHDN and CDR2 FVKESK. V trimming: 1 base; J trimming: 4 bases; junction bases outside the gene matches: 18. The CDR3 sequence: CASSQVPSLAGPRGSTGELFF. The CDR3 nucleotides read TGTGCCAGCAGCCAAGTCCCCTCACTAGCGGGACCCAGGGGTAGCACCGGGGAGCTGTTTTTT.

The CDR3 DNA reads as TGCGCCAGCAGTGCTTGGGGTGGTTCCGGAGGTGAGCAGTACTTC. Translation: CASSAWGGSGGEQYF. The chain links TRBV10-1 to TRBJ2-7; D perhaps matches TRBD2 (5 bases). Germline-derived CDR1 and CDR2 are WNHNN and SYGVQD (reference sequence). Trimming removed 4 bases at V and 7 bases at J, with 20 bases between. This CDR3 comprises 15 residues.

At least ten counts were recorded for this clone. The rearrangement joins TRBV4-3 to TRBJ2-5, with a possible D match to TRBD2 (5 bases). Trimming cost V 0 bases and J 4 bases, with 9 bases left between them. The CDR3 is made up of 14 amino acids. The germline V gene encodes CDR1 LGHNA and CDR2 YSLEER. For the CDR3, the DNA is TGCGCCAGCAGCCAAGATAGGGAGTTAGAGACCCAGTACTTC. Encoded protein: CASSQDRELETQYF.

V is TRBV11-3 and J is TRBJ2-7, with 7 bases aligning to TRBD1. V shed 5 bases, J shed 4 bases, and the junction held 5 bases outside the gene matches. This CDR3 is built from 13 residues. Germline V gene sequence: CDR1 SGHNT, CDR2 YENEEA. The CDR3, as DNA: TGTGCCAGCAGCGCAGGGGGTGAATACGAGCAGTACTTC. Translation gives CASSAGGEYEQYF.

This clone was picked up one time. The chain links TRBV5-1 to TRBJ1-1; a possible D gene is TRBD1 (6 bases). The CDR3 length is 15 residues. V lost 1 base to trimming and J lost 2 bases, with 12 bases between them. Germline CDR1 and CDR2: SGHRS and YFSETQ. The CDR3 nucleotides are TGCGCCAGCAGCTTGTGGGCAGGGGTAAACACTGAAGCTTTCTTT. It translates to CASSLWAGVNTEAFF. Filled out from reference TRBV5-1 and TRBJ1-1, the complete variable domain reads KAGVTQTPRYLIKTRGQQVTLSCSPISGHRSVSWYQQTPGQGLQFLFEYFSETQRNKGNFPGRFSGRQFSNSRSEMNVSTLELGDSALYLCASSLWAGVNTEAFFGQGTRLTVV.

The chain links TRBV9 to TRBJ1-6, with D possibly TRBD1 on 5 matching bases. The CDR3 consists of 14 residues. Germline-derived CDR1 and CDR2 are SGDLS and YYNGEE. V shed 3 bases and J shed 7 bases, with 11 bases lying between them. CDR3 protein: CASSGRVGNSPLHF. The DNA for the CDR3 is TGTGCCAGCAGCGGCAGGGTCGGGAATTCACCCCTCCACTTT.

The gene calls are TRBV19 and TRBJ1-4, with 9 bases fitting TRBD1. The CDR3 is 14 residues long. Germline V gene lookup returns CDR1 LNHDA and CDR2 SQIVND (reference sequence). After removal of 9 bases from V and 7 bases from J, the junction contained 9 bases not matched to a gene. The CDR3 coding sequence is TGTGCCAGCTGTGCGGGACAGGGAGGTGAAAAACTGTTTTTT. As protein: CASCAGQGGEKLFF.

The genes are TRBV6-5 and TRBJ1-3; D might be TRBD1 (5 bases). The germline V gene has CDR1 MNHEY and CDR2 SVGAGI. This CDR3 spans 15 amino acids. V lost 3 bases and J 2 bases, leaving 11 bases between the germline ends. DNA of the CDR3: TGTGCCAGCAGTTATGGGGGGGTAGCTGGAAACACCATATATTTT. Translation: CASSYGGVAGNTIYF.

V usage is TRBV19 and J usage is TRBJ2-1; TRBD1 matches at 12 bases. CDR1 and CDR2 from the germline V gene are LNHDA and SQIVND (reference sequence). Trimming removed 3 bases from V and 8 bases from J; junction bases left unmatched: 2. This CDR3 is built from 14 residues. In DNA, the CDR3 is TGTGCCAGTAGTATGGGACAGGGGGCCGATGAGCAGTTCTTC. Protein: CASSMGQGADEQFF.

This chain joins TRBV27 and TRBJ2-7, with 9 nucleotides matching TRBD1. The CDR3 extends over 16 amino acids. Germline V gene lookup returns CDR1 MNHEY and CDR2 SMNVEV (reference sequence). Trimming at V came to 4 bases and at J to 2 bases, leaving 9 bases not matched to a gene. CDR3 bases: TGTGCCAGCAGTTACACGGGACAGGGAGGGACCTACGAGCAGTACTTC. Amino acid sequence: CASSYTGQGGTYEQYF.

The chain links TRBV19 to TRBJ2-1, with D possibly matching TRBD2 (6 bases). The CDR3 totals 16 residues. The V end lost 4 bases, the J end lost 7 bases, and 20 bases lay between the germline ends. Germline values: CDR1 LNHDA, CDR2 SQIVND (reference sequence). CDR3 region: CASSTGGWTGANEQFF. CDR3 DNA: TGTGCCAGTAGTACCGGCGGTTGGACGGGAGCGAATGAGCAGTTCTTC.

The chain links TRBV29-1 to TRBJ2-5, with 8 nucleotides matching TRBD2. Germline V CDR1 and CDR2: SQVTM, ANQGSEA. V shed 7 bases and J 2 bases; nucleotides not matched to a gene: 21. This CDR3 spans 18 amino acids. The CDR3 protein is CSAPGGRGDKGSQETQYF. CDR3 nucleotides: TGCAGCGCCCCCGGGGGGCGGGGGGACAAGGGTTCTCAAGAGACCCAGTACTTC.

This clone appeared a single time. This chain links TRBV18 with TRBJ2-1; possibly TRBD1 for D (6 bases). Per the germline V gene, CDR1 is KGHSH and CDR2 is LQKENI. With 5 bases removed from V and 7 bases from J, the gap between germline ends came to 12 bases. The CDR3 length is 13 residues. Written as DNA, the CDR3 is TGTGCCAGCTCAACAGGGTTGGGGAATGAGCAGTTCTTC. It encodes CASSTGLGNEQFF.

This chain uses TRBV7-9 with TRBJ1-2, with a weak D call TRBD1 (6 bases). Germline-derived CDR1 and CDR2 are SEHNR and FQNEAQ (reference sequence). The CDR3 sequence is 14 residues long. Trimming took 4 bases from V and 4 from J, leaving 13 bases between them. CDR3 coding DNA: TGTGCCAGCAGCTCCCGGGACACCTTCTATGGCTACACCTTC. It is translated as CASSSRDTFYGYTF.

The chain couples TRBV5-1 to TRBJ1-1; D is perhaps TRBD1 (5 bases). Germline V CDR1 and CDR2: SGHRS, YFSETQ. The CDR3 is made up of 14 amino acids. The V gene lost 2 bases and the J gene lost 4 bases, with 12 bases spanning the gap. The CDR3 spells CASSLAGGATEAFF. CDR3 sequence (DNA): TGCGCCAGCAGCTTAGCAGGTGGGGCCACTGAAGCTTTCTTT.

This chain links TRBV6-1 with TRBJ2-7, with D possibly matching TRBD2 (5 bases). This CDR3 is 15 amino acids long. The V and J ends lost 2 bases and 1 base respectively, with 12 bases between them. In germline, CDR1 is MNHNS, CDR2 SASEGT. CDR3 in DNA: TGTGCCAGCAGTGAACACACCCGAGGGTCCTACGAGCAGTACTTC. It is translated as CASSEHTRGSYEQYF.